The next 32 T cell receptor beta chains were all read from a single sample in a study of STAT5B mutations in CD4+ large granular lymphocyte leukemia (dated by TCRdb to 2021 to 2024). Library generation was performed with the immunoSEQ multiplex PCR assay. TCRdb stores this immuneACCESS table with in-frame sequences only. Part of the clones is absent; in the studies checked, under half of the shortfall reflects unresolved V genes, and no reason is known for the rest. The sample table records about 31,000 clones; roughly 70% of these occur just once. The biggest ten clones account for more than 1% of the sample. Sequencing was performed on CD4+ T cells from blood buffy coats. The receptors come from a human donor in good health.

This clone appeared once. J is TRBJ2-1 and V is TRBV5-4, with D perhaps TRBD1 or TRBD2 (5 bases each). Deletions cut 4 bases from V and 8 bases from J, with 13 bases between. The CDR3 totals 13 residues. Germline V CDR1 and CDR2: SGHNT, YYREEE (reference sequence). The CDR3 coding sequence is TGTGCCAGCAGCCGCGGACGGGGCGATGAGCAGTTCTTC. Protein sequence: CASSRGRGDEQFF.

The chain joins TRBV5-4 to TRBJ2-2; D gene uncertain. Germline V gives CDR1 SGHNT, CDR2 YYREEE (reference sequence). This CDR3 is 14 amino acids long. Trimming removed 1 base from V and 1 base from J, with 5 bases in between. The CDR3 nucleotides read TGTGCCAGCAGCTTGATCGGGAACACCGGGGAGCTGTTTTTT. Translation gives CASSLIGNTGELFF.

The J gene is TRBJ2-5, the V gene TRBV19; 7 bases line up with TRBD1. Losses at the gene ends were 4 bases for V and 5 bases for J; bases not matched to a gene: 7. Germline V gives CDR1 LNHDA, CDR2 SQIVND (reference sequence). There are 14 residues in the CDR3. The CDR3 DNA sequence: TGTGCCAGTAGTACCGGGACAGCGAGGGAGACCCAGTACTTC. The encoded protein is CASSTGTARETQYF.

The gene calls are TRBV15 and TRBJ2-1; weak D call: TRBD1 (5 bases). Trimming removed 3 bases at V and 4 bases at J, with 7 bases between. This CDR3 is built from 13 residues. Germline-derived CDR1 and CDR2 are LNHNV and YYDKDF (reference sequence). CDR3 residues: CATSRDTYNEQFF. For the CDR3, the DNA is TGTGCCACCAGCAGGGACACATACAATGAGCAGTTCTTC.

The chain couples TRBV6-4 to TRBJ2-1; 10 bases match TRBD2. Germline trimming cut 6 bases from V and 8 bases from J; bases unmatched to any gene: 7. Germline V gene lookup returns CDR1 MRHNA and CDR2 SNTAGT. This CDR3 has 14 amino acids. This CDR3 is CASRPSGSVYEQFF. The CDR3 DNA is TGTGCCAGCAGACCTAGCGGGAGCGTCTATGAGCAGTTCTTC.

The rearrangement links TRBV28 to TRBJ1-2, with D possibly being TRBD1 (5 bases). CDR1 is MDHEN and CDR2 is SYDVKM in the germline V gene. The V and J ends lost 10 bases and 6 bases respectively, with 18 bases between them. The length of the CDR3 is 13 residues. CDR3 bases: TGTGCCATCCTATCCGGGGCACGGGATGGCTACACCTTC. As protein: CAILSGARDGYTF.

The chain combines TRBV5-6 with TRBJ2-3; 7 positions match TRBD1. With V trimmed by 4 bases and J by 4 bases, 9 bases remained unmatched. The CDR3 runs to 15 residues. Germline V gives CDR1 SGHDT, CDR2 YYEEEE. The CDR3 nucleotides read TGTGCCAGCAGCATAGGACAGGTTAGAGCAGATACGCAGTATTTT. This translates into CASSIGQVRADTQYF.

V and J are TRBV6-1 and TRBJ1-4; 10 bases map to TRBD1. J was trimmed by 7 bases and V by 5 bases; bases with no gene match: 4. The germline gives CDR1 MNHNS, CDR2 SASEGT. This CDR3 has 14 residues. In DNA form, the CDR3 reads TGTGCCAGCAGTTGGGACAGGGGAGGTGAAAAACTGTTTTTT. Translating it yields CASSWDRGGEKLFF.

This chain joins TRBV5-4 and TRBJ2-5; D might be TRBD1 (5 bases). V shed 2 bases and J shed 1 base, with 9 bases lying between them. The CDR3 is 14 amino acids. Looked up from germline, CDR1 is SGHNT and CDR2 is YYREEE (reference sequence). The CDR3 sequence: CASSFKGPQETQYF. CDR3 bases: TGTGCCAGCAGCTTCAAGGGGCCCCAAGAGACCCAGTACTTC. Full variable domain (remainder filled in from reference TRBV5-4 and TRBJ2-5): ETGVTQSPTHLIKTRGQQVTLRCSSQSGHNTVSWYQQALGQGPQFIFQYYREEENGRGNFPPRFSGLQFPNYSSELNVNALELDDSALYLCASSFKGPQETQYFGPGTRLLVL.

The rearrangement uses TRBV6-5 and TRBJ1-5; D not certain. In germline, CDR1 is MNHEY, CDR2 SVGAGI. The CDR3 totals 13 residues. Trimming left V 7 bases short and J 5 bases short, with 12 bases between. The CDR3 region is CASTGLADQPQHF. CDR3 DNA sequence: TGTGCCAGCACCGGACTAGCGGATCAGCCCCAGCATTTT.

The chain links TRBV30 to TRBJ1-3, with 9 bases identical to TRBD1. J was trimmed by 1 base and V by 5 bases; bases with no gene match: 3. The CDR3 sequence is 14 residues long. Per the germline V gene, CDR1 is GTSNPN and CDR2 is SVGIG (reference sequence). The CDR3 DNA follows: TGTGCCTGGGGGACAGGGAGGTCTGGAAACACCATATATTTT. Translated: CAWGTGRSGNTIYF.

This rearrangement joins TRBV7-2 to TRBJ2-7; D may be TRBD1 (6 bases). Germline V gives CDR1 SGHTA, CDR2 FQGNSA. The CDR3 is made up of 13 amino acids. Deletions cut 5 bases from V and 6 bases from J, with 14 bases between. CDR3 in DNA: TGTGCCAGCAGCCGGGCGTCCAGGGGCGAGCAGTACTTC. Translation: CASSRASRGEQYF.

The chain recombines TRBV19 with TRBJ2-7; no definite D call. CDR3 length equals 10 residues. Germline CDR1 reads LNHDA; CDR2 reads SQIVND (reference sequence). Trimming took 6 bases from V and 4 from J, leaving 4 bases between them. As DNA, the CDR3 is TGTGCCAGTAGAAAGTACGAGCAGTACGTC. It translates to CASRKYEQYV.

This clone was picked up a small number of times. This sequence joins TRBV7-9 and TRBJ1-2; 8 bases line up with TRBD1. J gave up 8 bases and V 5 bases, and 10 bases lay outside the gene matches. The length of the CDR3 is 14 residues. Germline V gene sequence: CDR1 SEHNR, CDR2 FQNEAQ (reference sequence). DNA for the CDR3: TGTGCCAGCAGCCCAGGGGGCGGGGGTCCGGGCTACACCTTC. It is translated as CASSPGGGGPGYTF. The whole variable domain, remainder taken from reference TRBV7-9 and TRBJ1-2, is DTGVSQNPRHKITKRGQNVTFRCDPISEHNRLYWYRQTLGQGPEFLTYFQNEAQLEKSRLLSDRFSAERPKGSFSTLEIQRTEQGDSAMYLCASSPGGGGPGYTFGSGTRLTVV.

This clone occurred a few times. The V call is TRBV7-2, the J call TRBJ1-1; D is undetermined. The germline CDR1 and CDR2 sequences are SGHTA and FQGNSA. The CDR3 loop spans 15 amino acids. Trimming stripped 2 bases from V and 7 bases from J, with 17 bases between. CDR3 nucleotides: TGTGCCAGCAGCTTATGGGAGGGTCGGGCCAATGAAGCTTTCTTT. It translates to CASSLWEGRANEAFF.

For the CDR3, the DNA is TGTGCCAGCAGCCTTCCCTATAGCAATCAGCCCCAGCATTTT. Translation: CASSLPYSNQPQHF. The chain couples TRBV7-2 to TRBJ1-5; D uncertain. The length of the CDR3 is 14 residues. The germline CDR1 and CDR2 sequences are SGHTA and FQGNSA. Between the trimmed V and J ends, which lost 5 bases and 0 bases, there was a span of 8 bases.

The rearrangement uses TRBV5-6 and TRBJ1-5, with 10 bases lining up with TRBD1. CDR1 is SGHDT, CDR2 YYEEEE, per germline. This CDR3 comprises 16 residues. Unmatched junction bases numbered 6, after V lost 4 bases and J lost 2 bases. CDR3 protein: CASSPGTGDRNQPQHF. CDR3 bases: TGTGCCAGCAGCCCGGGGACAGGGGACCGCAATCAGCCCCAGCATTTT. The full variable domain, in which reference TRBV5-6 and TRBJ1-5 provide the parts outside the CDR3, is DAGVTQSPTHLIKTRGQQVTLRCSPKSGHDTVSWYQQALGQGPQFIFQYYEEEERQRGNFPDRFSGHQFPNYSSELNVNALLLGDSALYLCASSPGTGDRNQPQHFGDGTRLSIL.

V gene TRBV2 combines with J gene TRBJ2-5; TRBD2 is a possible D gene (6 bases). Germline CDR1 reads SNHLY; CDR2 reads FYNNEI. The CDR3 extends over 15 amino acids. Trimming stripped 4 bases from V and 5 bases from J, with 17 bases between. CDR3: CASSVTGTPGETQYF. The CDR3 nucleotides read TGTGCCAGCAGTGTCACCGGGACTCCGGGGGAGACCCAGTACTTC.

The J gene is TRBJ2-2, the V gene TRBV28, with 10 bases lining up with TRBD1. The CDR3 sequence is 16 residues long. The germline CDR1 and CDR2 sequences are MDHEN and SYDVKM. V was pared by 10 bases and J by 6 bases, with 14 bases of the junction left unmatched. CDR3 nucleotide sequence: TGTGCCACCGACCTGGGACAGGGGAGGTGGTCCGGGGAGCTGTTTTTT. Amino acids: CATDLGQGRWSGELFF.

The V gene is TRBV28, the J gene TRBJ1-1; the D gene is possibly TRBD1 (6 bases). Trimming left V 8 bases short and J 5 bases short, with 12 bases between. CDR1 is MDHEN, CDR2 SYDVKM, per germline. There are 12 residues in the CDR3. This chain's CDR3 is CASEGDQTEAFF. The DNA for the CDR3 is TGTGCCAGCGAGGGGGATCAGACTGAAGCTTTCTTT.

The chain carries TRBV10-3 and TRBJ2-2; 10 nucleotides match TRBD1. Germline CDR1 ENHRY, CDR2 SYGVKD. With 11 bases clipped from V and 7 bases from J, the junction kept 4 bases outside the gene matches. CDR3 length: 12 amino acids. CDR3 sequence: CAVGTGDGELFF. In DNA form, the CDR3 reads TGTGCCGTCGGGACAGGGGACGGGGAGCTGTTTTTT.

The table lists this clone with a count of one. The rearrangement uses TRBV4-1 and TRBJ1-3; D is uncertain. Trimming stripped 2 bases from V and 1 base from J, with 27 bases between. The CDR3 covers 21 residues. Germline lookup yields CDR1 MGHRA and CDR2 YSYEKL. CDR3 nucleotides: TGCGCCAGCAGCCAACCTTACTCCGGGGAGGGATTAGCCCCATCTGGAAACACCATATATTTT. It translates to CASSQPYSGEGLAPSGNTIYF.

This clone turned up a few times. The chain combines TRBV14 with TRBJ2-1, with D unclear. This CDR3 comprises 13 residues. Germline V gene data show CDR1 as SGHDN and CDR2 as FVKESK. With 0 bases removed from V and 12 bases from J, the gap between germline ends came to 12 bases. Here the CDR3 DNA reads TGTGCCAGCAGCCAAGAGCGGTACGTCCGGCAGTTCTTC. Translation: CASSQERYVRQFF.

This clone was seen more than once but under ten times. The CDR3 coding sequence is TGTGCTAGTGGTGCTCCCGGGAGGCAAGCTTTCTTT. Residues: CASGAPGRQAFF. J is TRBJ1-1 and V is TRBV12-5, with no clear D. CDR3 length equals 12 residues. Germline V gene lookup returns CDR1 LGHNT and CDR2 FRNRAP. V lost 5 bases and J 9 bases, leaving 13 bases between the germline ends.

The V gene is TRBV28, the J gene TRBJ1-2; perhaps TRBD1 as D (6 bases). There are 15 residues in the CDR3. Per the germline V gene, CDR1 is MDHEN and CDR2 is SYDVKM. The V end was cut by 4 bases, the J end by 7 bases, with 19 bases between. The CDR3 here is CASSSPQGYLSGYTF. In nucleotides, the CDR3 is TGTGCCAGCAGTTCCCCCCAGGGGTACCTAAGTGGCTACACCTTC.

The V gene is TRBV7-9, the J gene TRBJ1-4; TRBD1 aligns across 12 bases. V shed 5 bases and J 1 base; nucleotides not matched to a gene: 5. The CDR3 length is 17 residues. The V gene's germline CDR1 is SEHNR and CDR2 FQNEAQ (reference sequence). CDR3 sequence: CASSRGQGAVTNEKLFF. The CDR3 DNA sequence: TGTGCCAGCAGCCGGGGACAGGGGGCTGTAACTAATGAAAAACTGTTTTTT.

This clone was picked up one time. The chain uses TRBV5-1 and TRBJ1-1; 9 bases line up with TRBD1. The CDR3 loop spans 14 amino acids. Germline CDR1 SGHRS, CDR2 YFSETQ. V lost 7 bases, J lost 4 bases, and 8 bases stayed unmatched. CDR3 DNA: TGCGCCAGCCACCCCTCGACAGGGGGCACTGAAGCTTTCTTT. Amino acids: CASHPSTGGTEAFF.

The V and J genes are TRBV6-5 and TRBJ2-1, with 8 bases that match TRBD2. The V gene's germline CDR1 is MNHEY and CDR2 SVGAGI. V lost 2 bases and J lost 6; bases outside the gene matches: 6. CDR3 length: 15 residues. CDR3 region: CASSYEAGVSNEQFF. CDR3 in DNA: TGTGCCAGCAGTTACGAAGCGGGGGTGTCCAATGAGCAGTTCTTC.

The gene calls are TRBV5-1 and TRBJ1-2; D is unresolved. CDR1 SGHRS and CDR2 YFSETQ come from the germline V gene. Trimming pared 0 bases from V and 1 base from J, leaving 7 bases between. This CDR3 region has 14 residues. The CDR3 coding sequence is TGCGCCAGCAGCTTGGACAGCGTTAACTATGGCTACACCTTC. Residues: CASSLDSVNYGYTF.

The V and J genes are TRBV28 and TRBJ2-7; possibly TRBD1 or TRBD2 for D (6 bases each). This CDR3 has 16 amino acids. The germline CDR1 and CDR2 sequences are MDHEN and SYDVKM. V shed 6 bases and J shed 2 bases, with 20 bases lying between them. The CDR3 loop is CASSHGGHWEPYEQYV. As DNA, the CDR3 is TGTGCCAGCAGCCACGGGGGACACTGGGAACCCTACGAGCAGTACGTC.

The chain uses TRBV28 and TRBJ1-3; maybe TRBD1 (6 bases). This CDR3 has 15 amino acids. The V and J ends lost 2 bases and 4 bases respectively, with 12 bases between them. Looked up from germline, CDR1 is MDHEN and CDR2 is SYDVKM. CDR3: CASSLVQGFGNTIYF. The DNA of the CDR3 is TGTGCCAGCAGTTTAGTTCAGGGGTTCGGAAACACCATATATTTT.

The chain links TRBV5-1 to TRBJ1-3, with TRBD1 as a possible D gene (6 bases). The V and J ends lost 3 bases and 0 bases respectively, with 13 bases between them. CDR1 is SGHRS, CDR2 YFSETQ, per germline. The CDR3 extends over 16 amino acids. The CDR3 DNA follows: TGCGCCAGCAGCTCGGACAGCCCAGACTCTGGAAACACCATATATTTT. Translated, it gives CASSSDSPDSGNTIYF.